This is a list of T cell receptor beta chains from one sample in a study of blood T cell repertoires in COVID-19. Produced via immunoSEQ multiplex PCR; TCRdb's table is partial and in-frame only. This repertoire shows 45,000 to 55,000 clones, around nine tenths found once; its top ten account for about 7.8%. Sequencing used peripheral blood. These receptors all come from a man over 45 with active COVID-19. Both conserved end residues are part of each CDR3. Fields, in order: J gene, D gene, V gene, clone size, CDR3 protein, CDR3 DNA. D genes are given only for firm matches. The size field is filled for only some rows; it gives once, few, many or a size class.

j_call: TRBJ1-1; d_call: TRBD1; v_call: TRBV4-2; clone_size: -; cdr3_aa: CASSQVTARDRGTEAFF; cdr3_nt: TGTGCCAGCAGCCAAGTCACGGCGCGGGACAGAGGGACTGAAGCTTTCTTT
j_call: TRBJ2-7; d_call: TRBD1; v_call: TRBV7-2; clone_size: -; cdr3_aa: CASSSGQGRSEQYF; cdr3_nt: TGTGCCAGCAGCTCGGGACAGGGAAGGAGTGAGCAGTACTTC
j_call: TRBJ1-2; d_call: -; v_call: TRBV2; clone_size: -; cdr3_aa: CASSVTGLDGYTF; cdr3_nt: TGTGCCAGCAGCGTTACAGGCCTCGACGGCTACACCTTC
j_call: TRBJ2-3; d_call: TRBD1; v_call: TRBV11-2; clone_size: -; cdr3_aa: CASSSFSTGGMQYF; cdr3_nt: TGTGCCAGCAGCTCCTTCTCGACAGGGGGAATGCAGTATTTT
j_call: TRBJ1-2; d_call: -; v_call: TRBV7-2; clone_size: -; cdr3_aa: CASSLVTGTGVGYTF; cdr3_nt: TGTGCCAGCAGCTTAGTTACCGGGACTGGGGTTGGCTACACCTTC
j_call: TRBJ2-1; d_call: -; v_call: TRBV28; clone_size: -; cdr3_aa: CASSLSLGSSYNEQFF; cdr3_nt: TGTGCCAGCAGTTTGTCGCTTGGCAGCTCCTACAATGAGCAGTTCTTC
j_call: TRBJ2-6; d_call: TRBD2; v_call: TRBV7-2; clone_size: -; cdr3_aa: CALAGAGTSVLSGANVLTF; cdr3_nt: TGTGCCCTCGCCGGGGCGGGGACTAGCGTACTCTCTGGGGCCAACGTCCTGACTTTC
j_call: TRBJ1-4; d_call: -; v_call: TRBV4-3; clone_size: -; cdr3_aa: CASSQGATNEKLFF; cdr3_nt: TGCGCCAGCAGCCAAGGAGCAACTAATGAAAAACTGTTTTTT
j_call: TRBJ1-1; d_call: TRBD1; v_call: TRBV28; clone_size: -; cdr3_aa: CASIIQGASTEAFF; cdr3_nt: TGTGCCAGCATCATACAGGGGGCGAGCACTGAAGCTTTCTTT
j_call: TRBJ2-2; d_call: TRBD1; v_call: TRBV9; clone_size: -; cdr3_aa: CASSVVGTGDAGELFF; cdr3_nt: TGTGCCAGCAGCGTAGTCGGGACAGGGGACGCCGGGGAGCTGTTTTTT
j_call: TRBJ2-7; d_call: -; v_call: TRBV28; clone_size: -; cdr3_aa: CASSQGGLYEQYF; cdr3_nt: TGTGCCAGCAGCCAGGGAGGACTCTACGAGCAGTACTTC
j_call: TRBJ2-5; d_call: TRBD2; v_call: TRBV9; clone_size: -; cdr3_aa: CASSSQGLAETQYF; cdr3_nt: TGTGCCAGCAGCTCACAAGGACTAGCGGAGACCCAGTACTTC
j_call: TRBJ2-2; d_call: -; v_call: TRBV5-1; clone_size: -; cdr3_aa: CASSLGLANTGELFF; cdr3_nt: TGCGCCAGCAGCTTGGGGCTAGCGAACACCGGGGAGCTGTTTTTT
j_call: TRBJ1-2; d_call: -; v_call: TRBV19; clone_size: -; cdr3_aa: CASSPQSSNYGYTF; cdr3_nt: TGTGCCAGTAGTCCGCAGTCCAGTAACTATGGCTACACCTTC
j_call: TRBJ1-1; d_call: TRBD1; v_call: TRBV4-3; clone_size: -; cdr3_aa: CASSQGQGMNTEAFF; cdr3_nt: TGCGCCAGCAGCCAGGGACAGGGGATGAACACTGAAGCTTTCTTT
j_call: TRBJ2-1; d_call: -; v_call: TRBV9; clone_size: -; cdr3_aa: CASSAGVRTYNEQFF; cdr3_nt: TGTGCCAGCAGCGCCGGAGTTAGAACCTACAATGAGCAGTTCTTC
j_call: TRBJ2-5; d_call: -; v_call: TRBV24-1; clone_size: -; cdr3_aa: CATSPGTSFQETQYF; cdr3_nt: TGTGCCACCAGTCCAGGGACATCATTTCAGGAGACCCAGTACTTC
j_call: TRBJ2-1; d_call: TRBD2; v_call: TRBV7-3; clone_size: -; cdr3_aa: CASSLTSGGVVEQFF; cdr3_nt: TGTGCCAGCAGCTTAACCAGCGGGGGGGTAGTTGAGCAGTTCTTC
j_call: TRBJ2-2; d_call: TRBD1; v_call: TRBV24-1; clone_size: -; cdr3_aa: CATSDFHRTGSQYTGELFF; cdr3_nt: TGTGCCACCAGTGATTTTCATAGGACAGGAAGTCAGTACACCGGGGAGCTGTTTTTT
j_call: TRBJ1-4; d_call: -; v_call: TRBV7-8; clone_size: -; cdr3_aa: CASSSTRFGEKLFF; cdr3_nt: TGTGCCAGCAGCTCGACACGGTTTGGGGAAAAACTGTTTTTT
j_call: TRBJ2-2; d_call: -; v_call: TRBV19; clone_size: -; cdr3_aa: CASKRSPSTGELFF; cdr3_nt: TGTGCCAGTAAACGATCCCCGAGCACCGGGGAGCTGTTTTTT
j_call: TRBJ1-2; d_call: TRBD1; v_call: TRBV7-8; clone_size: -; cdr3_aa: CASSRGGGLFGYTF; cdr3_nt: TGTGCCAGCAGCCGAGGAGGGGGCTTATTTGGCTACACCTTC
j_call: TRBJ1-3; d_call: -; v_call: TRBV28; clone_size: -; cdr3_aa: CASSASGGSGNTIYF; cdr3_nt: TGTGCCAGCAGTGCCTCGGGGGGGTCTGGAAACACCATATATTTT
j_call: TRBJ2-3; d_call: -; v_call: TRBV28; clone_size: -; cdr3_aa: CASSFVAGTDTQYF; cdr3_nt: TGTGCCAGCAGTTTTGTAGCAGGGACAGATACGCAGTATTTT
j_call: TRBJ1-2; d_call: -; v_call: TRBV9; clone_size: -; cdr3_aa: CASSAGTNYGYTF; cdr3_nt: TGTGCCAGCAGCGCGGGGACTAACTATGGCTACACCTTC
j_call: TRBJ2-3; d_call: TRBD2; v_call: TRBV20-1; clone_size: -; cdr3_aa: CSASIAGGADTQYF; cdr3_nt: TGCAGTGCTAGTATTGCGGGAGGTGCAGATACGCAGTATTTT
j_call: TRBJ1-1; d_call: TRBD1; v_call: TRBV28; clone_size: -; cdr3_aa: CASSLPGTESGAFF; cdr3_nt: TGTGCCAGCAGTCTCCCCGGGACAGAGAGTGGAGCTTTCTTT
j_call: TRBJ2-7; d_call: TRBD2; v_call: TRBV14; clone_size: -; cdr3_aa: CASSQELAVYEQYF; cdr3_nt: TGTGCCAGCAGCCAAGAACTAGCGGTCTACGAGCAGTACTTC
j_call: TRBJ2-7; d_call: -; v_call: TRBV27; clone_size: once; cdr3_aa: CASSLRQNYEQYF; cdr3_nt: TGTGCCAGCAGTTTGAGACAGAACTACGAGCAGTACTTC
j_call: TRBJ1-1; d_call: -; v_call: TRBV7-2; clone_size: once; cdr3_aa: CASSPNNRSPMAFF; cdr3_nt: TGTGCCAGCAGCCCTAATAACAGGTCCCCCATGGCTTTCTTT
j_call: TRBJ1-1; d_call: TRBD1; v_call: TRBV7-9; clone_size: few; cdr3_aa: CASSPGQGTEAFF; cdr3_nt: TGTGCCAGCAGCCCGGGACAGGGAACTGAAGCTTTCTTT
j_call: TRBJ2-4; d_call: -; v_call: TRBV2; clone_size: -; cdr3_aa: CASSAQGKVKNIQYF; cdr3_nt: TGTGCCAGCAGCGCACAGGGCAAGGTCAAAAACATTCAGTACTTC